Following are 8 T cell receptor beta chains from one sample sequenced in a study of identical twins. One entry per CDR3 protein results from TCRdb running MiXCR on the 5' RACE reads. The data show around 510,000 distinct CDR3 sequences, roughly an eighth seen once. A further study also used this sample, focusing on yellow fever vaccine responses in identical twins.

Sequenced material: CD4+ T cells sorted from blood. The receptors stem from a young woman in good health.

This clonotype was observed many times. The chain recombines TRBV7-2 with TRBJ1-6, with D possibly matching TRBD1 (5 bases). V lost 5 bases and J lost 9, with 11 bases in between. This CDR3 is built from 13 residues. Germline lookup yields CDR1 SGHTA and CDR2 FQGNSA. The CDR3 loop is CASSRDSTSPLHF. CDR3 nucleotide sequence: TGTGCCAGCAGCCGGGACTCGACTTCACCCCTCCACTTT. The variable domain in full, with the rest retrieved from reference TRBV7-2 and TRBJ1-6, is GAGVSQSPSNKVTEKGKDVELRCDPISGHTALYWYRQSLGQGLEFLIYFQGNSAPDKSGLPSDRFSAERTGGSVSTLTIQRTQQEDSAVYLCASSRDSTSPLHFGNGTRLTVT.

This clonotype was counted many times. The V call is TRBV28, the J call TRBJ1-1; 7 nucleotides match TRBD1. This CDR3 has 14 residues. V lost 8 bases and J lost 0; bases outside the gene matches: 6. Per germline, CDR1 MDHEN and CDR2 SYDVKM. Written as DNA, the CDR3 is TGTGCCAGCGGGGAGGGGGCCATGAACACTGAAGCTTTCTTT. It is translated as CASGEGAMNTEAFF.

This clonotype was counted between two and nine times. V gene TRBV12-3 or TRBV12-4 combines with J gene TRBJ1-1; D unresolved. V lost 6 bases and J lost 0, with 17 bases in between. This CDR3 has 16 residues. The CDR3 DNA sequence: TGTGCCAGCAGGATCGTCGCGGGCAGAATGAACACTGAAGCTTTCTTT. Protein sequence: CASRIVAGRMNTEAFF.

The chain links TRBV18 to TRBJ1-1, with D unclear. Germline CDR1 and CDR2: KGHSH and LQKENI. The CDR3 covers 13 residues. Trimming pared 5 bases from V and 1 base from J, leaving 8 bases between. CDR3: CASSAKGNTEAFF. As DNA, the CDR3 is TGTGCCAGCTCAGCGAAAGGGAACACTGAAGCTTTCTTT.

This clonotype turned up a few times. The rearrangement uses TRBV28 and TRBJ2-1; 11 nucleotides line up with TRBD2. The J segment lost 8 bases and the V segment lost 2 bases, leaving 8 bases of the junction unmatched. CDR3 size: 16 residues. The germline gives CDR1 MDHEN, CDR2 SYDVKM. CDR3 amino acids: CASSLPGSGRGDEQFF. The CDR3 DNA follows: TGTGCCAGCAGTTTACCAGGTAGCGGGAGGGGGGATGAGCAGTTCTTC.

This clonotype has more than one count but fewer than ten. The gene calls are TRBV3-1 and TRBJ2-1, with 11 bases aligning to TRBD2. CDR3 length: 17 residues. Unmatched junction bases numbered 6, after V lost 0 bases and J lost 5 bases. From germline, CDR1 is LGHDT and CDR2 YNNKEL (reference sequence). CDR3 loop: CASSQESSGRIDNEQFF. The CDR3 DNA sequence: TGTGCCAGCAGCCAAGAGTCTAGCGGGAGGATAGACAATGAGCAGTTCTTC.

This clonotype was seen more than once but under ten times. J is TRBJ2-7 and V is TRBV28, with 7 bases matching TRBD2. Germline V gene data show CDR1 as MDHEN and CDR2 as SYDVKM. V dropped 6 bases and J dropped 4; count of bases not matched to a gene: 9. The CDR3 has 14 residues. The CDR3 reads CASRTGGSAYEQYF. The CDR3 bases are TGTGCCAGCAGGACGGGAGGATCGGCGTACGAGCAGTACTTC.

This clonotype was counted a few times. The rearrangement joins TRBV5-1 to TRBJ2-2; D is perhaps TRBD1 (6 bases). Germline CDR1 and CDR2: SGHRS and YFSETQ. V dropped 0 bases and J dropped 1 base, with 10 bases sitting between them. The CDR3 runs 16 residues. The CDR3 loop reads CASSLGTTGNTGELFF. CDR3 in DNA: TGCGCCAGCAGCTTGGGGACGACAGGGAACACCGGGGAGCTGTTTTTT.